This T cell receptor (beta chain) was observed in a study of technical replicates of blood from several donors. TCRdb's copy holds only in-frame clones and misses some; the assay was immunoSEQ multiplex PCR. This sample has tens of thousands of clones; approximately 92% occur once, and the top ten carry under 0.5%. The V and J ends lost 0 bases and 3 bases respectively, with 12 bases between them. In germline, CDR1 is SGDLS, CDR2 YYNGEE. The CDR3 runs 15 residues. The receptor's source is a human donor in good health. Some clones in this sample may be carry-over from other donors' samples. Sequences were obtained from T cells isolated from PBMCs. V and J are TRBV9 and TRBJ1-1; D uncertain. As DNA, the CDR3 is TGTGCCAGCAGCGTAGCTGAGGGATTTCACACTGAAGCTTTCTTT. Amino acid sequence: CASSVAEGFHTEAFF.